This T cell receptor (beta chain) stems from a study of T cells after yellow fever vaccination. General observations from the study: Weaker in magnitude, the secondary response showed a faster peak on day 5 versus 15. Reappearing after the booster were most of the clones from primary vaccination (less than 98% CD4, around 88% CD8).

In regard to this clonotype: Its antigen remains unidentified. One end of the junction varies from germline; a read error may be responsible.

The CDR3 is 18 residues long. The germline V gene encodes CDR1 MNHEY and CDR2 SVGAGI. Generation of TCR cDNA used 5'RACE template switching (which added a universal primer site and UMIs). TCRdb re-derived calls from the 5' RACE reads in MiXCR, one entry per CDR3 protein. The repertoire holds some 600,000 distinct CDR3 sequences, with roughly an eighth as singletons. This sample comprised PBMCs, obtained on the day of the yellow fever booster vaccination. The clonotype originates from a man aged 25-40 years who received the YFV17D yellow fever vaccine. The genes are TRBV6-5 and TRBJ2-3; the match to TRBD2 covers 12 bases. The CDR3 region has the DNA TGTGCCAGCAGTTACGCAGCTAGCGGGAGGGGGAGCACAGATACGAAGTATTTT. Amino acid sequence: CASSYAASGRGSTDTKYF.